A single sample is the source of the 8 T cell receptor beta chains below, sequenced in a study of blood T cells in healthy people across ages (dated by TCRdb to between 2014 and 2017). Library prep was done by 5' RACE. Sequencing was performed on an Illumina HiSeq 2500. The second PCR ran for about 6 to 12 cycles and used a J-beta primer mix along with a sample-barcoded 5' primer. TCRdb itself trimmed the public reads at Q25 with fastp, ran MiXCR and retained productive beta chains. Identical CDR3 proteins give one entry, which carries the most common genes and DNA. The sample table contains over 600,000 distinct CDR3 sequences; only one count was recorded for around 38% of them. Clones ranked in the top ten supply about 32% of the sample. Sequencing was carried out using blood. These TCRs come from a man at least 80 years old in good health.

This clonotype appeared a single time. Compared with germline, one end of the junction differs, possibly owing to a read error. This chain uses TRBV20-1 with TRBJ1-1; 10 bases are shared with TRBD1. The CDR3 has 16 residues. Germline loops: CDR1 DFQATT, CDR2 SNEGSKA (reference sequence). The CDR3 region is CSARDRGQGLNTETFF. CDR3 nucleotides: TGCAGTGCTAGAGATAGGGGACAGGGGCTAAACACTGAAACTTTCTTT.

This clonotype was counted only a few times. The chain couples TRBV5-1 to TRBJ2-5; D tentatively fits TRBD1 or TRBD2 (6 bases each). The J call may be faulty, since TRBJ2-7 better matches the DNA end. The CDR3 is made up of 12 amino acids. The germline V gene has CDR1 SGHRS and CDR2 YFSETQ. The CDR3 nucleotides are TGCGCCAGCAGCCAACAGGGAGGCGAGCAGTACTTC. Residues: CASSQQGGEQYF.

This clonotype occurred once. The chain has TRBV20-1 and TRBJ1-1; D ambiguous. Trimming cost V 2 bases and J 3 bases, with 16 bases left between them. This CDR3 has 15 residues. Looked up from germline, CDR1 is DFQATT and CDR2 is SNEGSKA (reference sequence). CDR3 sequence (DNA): TGCAGTGCTAGACCAGACCGAGTCACACACACTGAAGCTTTCTTT. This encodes CSARPDRVTHTEAFF.

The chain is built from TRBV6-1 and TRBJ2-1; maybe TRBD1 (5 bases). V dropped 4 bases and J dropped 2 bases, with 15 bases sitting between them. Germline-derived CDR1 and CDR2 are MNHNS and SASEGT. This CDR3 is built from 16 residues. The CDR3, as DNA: TGTGCCAGCAGTGTACTGACCCAGGGCGCCTACAATGAGCAGTTCTTC. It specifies CASSVLTQGAYNEQFF.

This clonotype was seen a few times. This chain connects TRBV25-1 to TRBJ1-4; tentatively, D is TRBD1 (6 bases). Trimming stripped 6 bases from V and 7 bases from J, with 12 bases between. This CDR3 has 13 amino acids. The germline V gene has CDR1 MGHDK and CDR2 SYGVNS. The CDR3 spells CASRQGRTEKLFF. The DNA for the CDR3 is TGTGCCAGCAGACAGGGTCGTACTGAAAAACTGTTTTTT.

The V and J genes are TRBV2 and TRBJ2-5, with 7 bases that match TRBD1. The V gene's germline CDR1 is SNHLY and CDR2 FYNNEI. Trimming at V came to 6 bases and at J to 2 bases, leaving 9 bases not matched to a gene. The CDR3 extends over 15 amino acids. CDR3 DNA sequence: TGTGCCAGCAGCCAATCTCAGACAGGGCAAGAGACCCAGTACTTC. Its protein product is CASSQSQTGQETQYF.

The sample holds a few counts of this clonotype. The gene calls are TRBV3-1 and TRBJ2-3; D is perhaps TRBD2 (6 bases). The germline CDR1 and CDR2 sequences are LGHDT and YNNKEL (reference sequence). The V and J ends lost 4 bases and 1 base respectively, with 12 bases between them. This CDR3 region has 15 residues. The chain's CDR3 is CASSPGASGTDTQYF. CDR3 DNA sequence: TGTGCCAGCAGCCCCGGAGCTAGCGGCACAGATACGCAGTATTTT.

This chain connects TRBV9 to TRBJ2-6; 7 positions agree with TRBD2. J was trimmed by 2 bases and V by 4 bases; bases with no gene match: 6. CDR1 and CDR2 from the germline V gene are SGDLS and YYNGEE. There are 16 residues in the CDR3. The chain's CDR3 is CASSPSGGAGANVLTF. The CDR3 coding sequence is TGTGCCAGCAGCCCGTCTGGGGGGGCTGGGGCCAACGTCCTGACTTTC.